The source of this TCR beta chain is a study of Graves' ophthalmopathy and Graves' hyperthyroidism. CDR3 regions of TCR beta were amplified from RNA transcripts. In the first round, RT-PCR was carried out with HTBI primers, and a multiplex PCR formed the second round. TCRdb re-analysed the multiplex PCR reads in MiXCR, keeping a single row per CDR3 protein. The sample consists of hundreds of thousands of distinct CDR3 sequences, over 20% of them appearing once. Per germline, CDR1 KGHDR and CDR2 SFDVKD. The CDR3 spans 15 residues. V gave up 4 bases and J gave up 6 bases; unmatched junction bases: 9. This clonotype was seen at least ten times.

This receptor was obtained from a woman between 18 and 29 years old with stable Graves' hyperthyroidism. Some clones in this sample may be carry-over from other donors' samples. Sequenced: peripheral blood. The J gene is TRBJ1-2, the V gene TRBV24-1, with 8 bases aligning to TRBD1. CDR3 nucleotide sequence: TGTGCCACCAGTGACGACAGGGGCCGCGGGAATGGCTACACCTTC. This translates into CATSDDRGRGNGYTF.